The 16 T cell receptor beta chains below were found in one sample sequenced in a study of CD8+ T cells in alopecia areata. Reverse transcription of extracted RNA yielded cDNA, which provided the sequencing template. Generated by immunoSEQ multiplex PCR, the TCRdb table keeps only in-frame clones and is missing some. The sample carries around 200,000 clones, approximately 62% recorded once. The sample here was CD4+ T cells sorted from blood, taken at week 0. The source of these receptors is a human donor with alopecia areata.

This clone came up many times. Other nucleotide sequences in the sample specify the same CDR3. The chain employs TRBV2 and TRBJ1-1, with no clear D. Germline V gene lookup returns CDR1 SNHLY and CDR2 FYNNEI. The germline V and J ends were trimmed by 4 bases and 1 base, with 4 bases remaining between them. The CDR3 is 12 amino acids. CDR3 loop: CASSAPNTEAFF. The CDR3, as DNA: TGTGCCAGCAGTGCACCGAACACTGAAGCTTTCTTT. Combining the CDR3 with reference TRBV2 and TRBJ1-1 gives the whole variable domain EPEVTQTPSHQVTQMGQEVILRCVPISNHLYFYWYRQILGQKVEFLVSFYNNEISEKSEIFDDQFSVERPDGSNFTLKIRSTKLEDSAMYFCASSAPNTEAFFGQGTRLTVV.

The chain uses TRBV7-3 and TRBJ2-5; D is ambiguous. Trimming stripped 0 bases from V and 5 bases from J, with 7 bases between. Germline V gene sequence: CDR1 SGHTA, CDR2 FQGTGA. The CDR3 covers 13 residues. The CDR3 region has the DNA TGTGCCAGCAGCTTAACGTTTGGGGAGACCCAGTACTTC. It translates to CASSLTFGETQYF.

V is TRBV11-3 and J is TRBJ2-1; 12 nucleotides line up with TRBD2. The V and J ends lost 2 bases and 5 bases, in that order; junction bases with no gene match: 1. The CDR3 length is 15 residues. CDR1 and CDR2 (germline): SGHNT, YENEEA. CDR3 residues: CASSLRLAGDNEQFF. CDR3 DNA: TGTGCCAGCAGCTTACGACTAGCGGGGGACAATGAGCAGTTCTTC.

The V call is TRBV30, the J call TRBJ1-2; D may be TRBD1 (5 bases). V dropped 2 bases and J dropped 2 bases, with 15 bases sitting between them. The CDR3 has 15 residues. CDR1 and CDR2 (germline): GTSNPN, SVGIG (reference sequence). The CDR3 sequence is CAWSSGTEENYGYTF. The CDR3 bases are TGTGCCTGGAGTTCCGGGACGGAAGAAAACTATGGCTACACCTTC.

The chain has TRBV5-1 and TRBJ1-1; D remains unclear. CDR1 and CDR2 from the germline V gene are SGHRS and YFSETQ. V lost 0 bases to trimming and J lost 0 bases, with 12 bases between them. The CDR3 sequence is 16 residues long. CDR3 DNA: TGCGCCAGCAGCTTGGAGGGCGAGCGGATGAACACTGAAGCTTTCTTT. Translating it yields CASSLEGERMNTEAFF.

J is TRBJ1-1 and V is TRBV29-1; 8 bases are a match to TRBD1. V was pared by 6 bases and J by 1 base, with 13 bases of the junction left unmatched. Germline CDR1 SQVTM, CDR2 ANQGSEA. This CDR3 region has 16 residues. CDR3 residues: CSVPGQGGYGNTEAFF. For the CDR3, the DNA is TGCAGCGTCCCAGGACAGGGAGGTTACGGGAACACTGAAGCTTTCTTT.

This clone was counted between two and nine times. In DNA, the CDR3 is TGTGCCAGTAGTCGTTCCACAGGAGTGAACACTGAAGCTTTCTTT. Encoded protein: CASSRSTGVNTEAFF. This sequence joins TRBV19 and TRBJ1-1; tentatively, D is TRBD1 (5 bases). The CDR3 is 15 amino acids. V gave up 5 bases and J gave up 0 bases, with 13 bases separating them. CDR1 and CDR2 (germline): LNHDA, SQIVND (reference sequence).

The chain has TRBV28 and TRBJ2-7, with TRBD2 matching over 9 bases. Germline V gives CDR1 MDHEN, CDR2 SYDVKM. This CDR3 spans 15 amino acids. V was clipped by 4 bases and J by 5 bases; unmatched bases: 9. The CDR3 DNA reads TGTGCCAGCAGTTGGGGGACTAGCTCGTCGGACGAGCAGTACTTC. Translating it yields CASSWGTSSSDEQYF.

The V and J genes are TRBV5-1 and TRBJ2-1; 10 bases match TRBD2. Germline loops: CDR1 SGHRS, CDR2 YFSETQ. After removal of 0 bases from V and 10 bases from J, the junction contained 7 bases not matched to a gene. CDR3 length: 15 amino acids. In DNA, the CDR3 is TGCGCCAGCAGCTTGGAGGCGCTAGCGGGGGTCGAGCAGTTCTTC. Amino acid sequence: CASSLEALAGVEQFF.

This clone has just one count. The CDR3 is CASSLFSSGADTQYF. The CDR3 DNA sequence: TGTGCCAGCAGCTTATTCTCCTCAGGGGCAGATACGCAGTATTTT. This chain links TRBV7-2 with TRBJ2-3, with TRBD1 as a possible D gene (6 bases). Trimming removed 2 bases from V and 4 bases from J, with 13 bases in between. This CDR3 spans 15 amino acids. The germline gives CDR1 SGHTA, CDR2 FQGNSA.

As for this clone: Different DNA sequences within this sample yield the same CDR3. J is TRBJ1-2 and V is TRBV30, with D unclear. V dropped 3 bases and J dropped 5 bases, with 7 bases sitting between them. Germline CDR1 reads GTSNPN; CDR2 reads SVGIG (reference sequence). The CDR3 loop spans 11 amino acids. The CDR3 is CAWSSVYGYTF. As DNA, the CDR3 is TGTGCCTGGAGCAGCGTTTATGGCTACACCTTC.

The V and J genes are TRBV5-1 and TRBJ2-6; a possible D gene is TRBD2 (5 bases). With 4 bases removed from V and 2 bases from J, the gap between germline ends came to 10 bases. The CDR3 extends over 15 amino acids. Germline CDR1 SGHRS, CDR2 YFSETQ. This CDR3 reads CASSPGRPGANVLTF. In DNA, the CDR3 is TGCGCCAGCAGCCCGGGGAGACCTGGGGCCAACGTCCTGACTTTC.

As concerns this clone: Distinct nucleotide sequences in the sample also encode this CDR3. The chain carries TRBV30 and TRBJ1-2; D ambiguous. Germline V gene data show CDR1 as GTSNPN and CDR2 as SVGIG (reference sequence). Trimming left V 3 bases short and J 4 bases short, with 9 bases between. The CDR3 length is 12 residues. The CDR3 DNA is TGTGCCTGGAGCGCCGGGCCCTATGGCTACACCTTC. Its protein is CAWSAGPYGYTF.

With respect to this clone: Other DNA sequences of this sample code for an identical CDR3. The chain is built from TRBV30 and TRBJ1-5, with D unresolved. CDR3 length: 13 amino acids. V was trimmed by 1 base and J by 0 bases, leaving 4 bases between them. The germline V gene has CDR1 GTSNPN and CDR2 SVGIG (reference sequence). CDR3 sequence reads: CAWSDNSNQPQHF. The CDR3 bases are TGTGCCTGGAGTGATAATAGCAATCAGCCCCAGCATTTT.

The CDR3 is CASSLDAGFEQFF. CDR3 in DNA: TGTGCCAGCAGCTTAGATGCGGGATTTGAGCAGTTCTTC. V gene TRBV7-7 combines with J gene TRBJ2-1; possibly TRBD2 for D (6 bases). Germline CDR1 and CDR2: SSHAT and FNYEAQ (reference sequence). V shed 1 base and J shed 9 bases, with 10 bases lying between them. This CDR3 has 13 residues.

The rearrangement joins TRBV29-1 to TRBJ2-7; the D is unclear. V lost 5 bases, J lost 0 bases, and 8 bases lay in between. Germline lookup yields CDR1 SQVTM and CDR2 ANQGSEA. CDR3 length: 12 residues. The chain's CDR3 is CSVIDGSYEQYF. CDR3 coding DNA: TGCAGCGTTATCGACGGCTCCTACGAGCAGTACTTC.